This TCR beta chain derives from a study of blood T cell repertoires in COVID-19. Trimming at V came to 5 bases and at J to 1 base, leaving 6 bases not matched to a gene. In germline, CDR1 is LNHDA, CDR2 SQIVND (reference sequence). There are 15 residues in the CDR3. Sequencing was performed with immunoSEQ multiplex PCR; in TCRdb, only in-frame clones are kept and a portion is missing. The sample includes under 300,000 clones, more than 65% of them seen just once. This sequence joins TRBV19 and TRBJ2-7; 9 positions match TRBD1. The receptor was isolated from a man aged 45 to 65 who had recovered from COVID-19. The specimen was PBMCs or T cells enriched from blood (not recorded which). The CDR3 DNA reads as TGTGCCAGTAGTGTACAGGGGGCCCCGTCCTACGAGCAGTACTTC. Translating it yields CASSVQGAPSYEQYF.